This T cell receptor (beta chain) was sequenced in a study of early T cells in non-severe SARS-CoV-2 infection (dated by TCRdb to the early 2020s). Context from the whole study: Because TCR sequencing relied on bulk RNA taken from unsorted whole blood, pairing of alpha and beta chains was not possible. The paper as a whole reports these results and caveats: VDJdb matching was skewed toward anti-spike CD8 responses and likely underestimated virus-specific expansions, missing private and CD4 specificities.

The CDR3 runs 14 amino acids, cysteine and phenylalanine included. The sequence is cut down to CDR3 DNA, 42 bases in frame from base 1. Trimming costs V 3 bases and J 0 bases, and their ends lie 8 bases apart. Set within a cohort of healthcare workers in London, UK, this nested case-control study involved weekly PCR testing of nasopharyngeal swabs along with blood sampling. Healthcare workers were enrolled in the week of the UK lockdown, from 23 to 31 March 2020, and were followed every week for up to roughly 15 weeks. This clonotype was seen a handful of times. Its specific antigen is unknown. Qualities for individual bases were not recorded, and no much larger clone is one base off. The library came from 5' RACE. Sequencing took place on a NextSeq 500. To correct for sequencing error and PCR bias, the TCR library protocol tagged individual cDNA molecules with unique molecular identifiers. Sequencing covered both TCR alpha and beta chains, and within each sample the abundances of alpha and beta sequences were tightly co-correlated. The authors' analysis ran thus. Decombinator V4 was used to annotate the V gene, J gene and CDR3 of the TCR sequences. TCRs were defined as expanded if a significant change between any two time points was detected under a Poisson model with p below 0.0001. TCR abundances were normalised to the total number of TCRs sequenced per sample and expressed as counts per million. TRAV1-2 paired with TRAJ12, TRAJ20 or TRAJ33 defined MAIT TCRs, while TRAV10 paired with TRAJ18 defined iNKT TCRs. VDJdb, accessed 1 November 2021, was searched for CMV, EBV and SARS-CoV-2 annotated TCRs, excluding TCRs annotated for multiple antigens. TCRdb trimmed the raw reads at Q25, called clones with MiXCR and kept productive beta chains. Each entry merges the rows of one CDR3 protein and shows their most common DNA and genes. What appears here as the V and J calls and clone size reflects TCRdb's work, not the paper's. Across this sample there are around 26,000 distinct CDR3 sequences, with 5% to 6.5% seen only once. Approximately 3.8% of the sample is taken by the ten largest.

Sequencing was carried out using whole blood. This TCR was sampled from an adult who was a healthcare worker with PCR-confirmed SARS-CoV-2 infection or an uninfected control (not recorded which). The chain is made from TRBV12-3 or TRBV12-4 and TRBJ2-5, with TRBD1 as a weak D call on 5 bases. Read as DNA, the sequence is TGTGCCAGCAGTTTTCGGACAAACCAAGAGACCCAGTACTTC. Its protein reads: CASSFRTNQETQYF.